This T cell receptor beta chain was identified during a study of blood T cell repertoires in COVID-19 (dated by TCRdb to 2018 to 2021). In the study overall: Samples covering the acute and convalescent phases of COVID-19 were provided by collaborators in the United States, Italy and Spain. The prospective study material was composed of cDNA or gDNA derived from T cells, B-cell-depleted T cells, or PBMCs. Subjects who had been exposed to COVID-19, were actively infected with it, or had recovered from it provided the deeply sampled blood TCRbeta repertoires that made up the dataset. A freely available public database, intended as a resource for researchers studying the immune response to SARS-CoV-2, is where the repertoires were released. Samples were obtained from the ongoing ImmuneRACE study (first 160 participants) and from over 1,000 subjects provided by 6 global collaborators. Nearly every sample came with metadata listing a de-identified subject ID, COVID-19 status, age in years and sex. Where HLA class I and class II types were available, the types were taken from metadata supplied by the sample provider, not from assay-based typing. Beyond this particular receptor, the publication reports: The quantity of clinical and demographic metadata differed by source and by participant and was supplied without curation.

TCRbeta CDR3 regions were amplified from genomic DNA by means of the immunoSEQ Assay, a bias-controlled multiplex PCR. Under the source paper's analysis protocol: Within the assay, amplification of reference gene primers was used to estimate how many nucleated cells each sample contained. Sequence reads were collapsed and filtered to measure the absolute abundance of every unique TCRbeta CDR3 rearrangement. For each sample, productive Simpson clonality was calculated by taking the square root of Simpson's diversity index across productive rearrangements. The table was pulled from immuneACCESS by TCRdb, which kept in-frame rearrangements only. Such tables lose some clones; where checked, under half of the loss comes from unresolved V genes, and the rest has no known cause. D and trimming were read from the DNA, whereas the V and J calls and clone size are those reported in that table. The sample yields around 110,000 clones; roughly four fifths were counted once. Around 7.5% of the sample is held by the ten biggest clonotypes.

A word on this clone: No antigen is known for it. No base quality information exists; no much larger clone differs at one position.

Based on the germline V gene, the CDR1 and CDR2 sequences are SGHTA and FQGTGA. Compared with germline, V lacks 5 bases and J lacks 1 base; bases without a gene match: 9. From the cysteine through the phenylalanine, the CDR3 covers 16 amino acids. The retained sequence is limited to the CDR3, 48 bases, with the frame set at the first base. Each collaborating institution followed its own protocols to collect whole blood in K2EDTA tubes. Collaborator samples were shipped for TCRbeta analysis as frozen whole blood, isolated PBMCs, or DNA extracted from either sample type. The clonotype was recovered from a man between 65 and 85 years old with active or convalescent COVID-19. This sequence uses TRBV7-3 and TRBJ2-7; TRBD1 agrees with 9 junctional bases. Sequences were obtained from peripheral blood. The CDR3 protein is CASSPQGQGLSYEQYF. The nucleotides read TGTGCCAGCAGCCCCCAAGGACAGGGGCTATCCTACGAGCAGTACTTC.